The 2 T cell receptor beta chains below come from one sample, sequenced in a study of T cell changes during pregnancy in multiple sclerosis. The table came from immunoSEQ multiplex PCR; TCRdb's copy has only in-frame clones and leaves some out. In the table there are under 80,000 clones, 85% to 95% of which are singletons. The sample was CD4+ T cells from peripheral blood mononuclear cells, taken in the second trimester of pregnancy. The receptors were sampled from a female donor with multiple sclerosis, enrolled in a pregnancy study.

J is TRBJ1-5 and V is TRBV7-2, with unresolved D. Trimming removed 0 bases from V and 3 bases from J, with 6 bases in between. This CDR3 spans 14 amino acids. Germline V gene data show CDR1 as SGHTA and CDR2 as FQGNSA. The CDR3 DNA sequence: TGTGCCAGCAGCTTAGCTCCCTACAATCAGCCCCAGCATTTT. Protein: CASSLAPYNQPQHF.

The genes are TRBV2 and TRBJ1-2; unclear D gene. Germline CDR1 SNHLY, CDR2 FYNNEI. The CDR3 consists of 14 residues. The V end was cut by 1 base, the J end by 0 bases, with 6 bases between. CDR3 nucleotide sequence: TGTGCCAGCAGTGAAGTGGCAGCTAACTATGGCTACACCTTC. It encodes CASSEVAANYGYTF.